This T cell receptor (beta chain) was recorded in a study of cytomegalovirus exposure and HLA in healthy donors. Whole-study findings and limits: Roughly even sequencing depth across donors was the assumption behind the presence/absence analyses. Later work found that TCR association rates differed between HLA loci; DRB1 had the most and HLA-C the fewest. Later on, analysis showed that most CMV-associated TCR beta chains appeared to be HLA-restricted.

PCR primers comprised 60 Vbeta and 13 Jbeta primers. The method was immunoSEQ multiplex PCR; TCRdb's version includes in-frame clones alone and lacks a portion of them. The sample has about 100,000 clones; around 80% are singletons. As to this clone: The antigen is undetermined.

Between the trimmed V and J ends, which lost 2 bases and 6 bases, there was a span of 11 bases. Germline-derived CDR1 and CDR2 are MNHEY and SMNVEV (reference sequence). CDR3 length equals 14 residues. The source is a woman aged 55-70 years in good health and CMV-seronegative. The chain is built from TRBV27 and TRBJ1-5; TRBD1 is a possible D gene (6 bases). The source material was PBMCs. The CDR3 sequence: CASSLTGWGQPQHF. For the CDR3, the DNA is TGTGCCAGCAGTTTAACAGGGTGGGGTCAGCCCCAGCATTTT.